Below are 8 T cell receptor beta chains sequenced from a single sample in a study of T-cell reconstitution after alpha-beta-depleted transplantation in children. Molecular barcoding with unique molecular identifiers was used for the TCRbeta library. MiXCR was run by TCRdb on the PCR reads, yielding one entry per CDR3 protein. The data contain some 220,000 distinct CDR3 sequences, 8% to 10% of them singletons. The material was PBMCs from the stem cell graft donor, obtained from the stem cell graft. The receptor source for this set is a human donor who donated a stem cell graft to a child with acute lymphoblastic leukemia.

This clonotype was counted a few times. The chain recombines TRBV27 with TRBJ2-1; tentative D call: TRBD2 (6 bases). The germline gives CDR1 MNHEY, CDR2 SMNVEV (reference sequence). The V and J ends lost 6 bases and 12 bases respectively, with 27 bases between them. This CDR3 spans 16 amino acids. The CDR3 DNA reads TGTGCCAGCAGCAAACAAGGGGAGGTTGGCCGGGCAGGGCAGTTCTTC. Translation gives CASSKQGEVGRAGQFF.

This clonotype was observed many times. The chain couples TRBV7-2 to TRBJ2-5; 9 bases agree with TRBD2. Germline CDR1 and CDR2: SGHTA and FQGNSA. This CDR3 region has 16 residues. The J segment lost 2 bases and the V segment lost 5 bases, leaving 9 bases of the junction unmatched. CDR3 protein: CASSPRLAGRQETQYF. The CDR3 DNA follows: TGTGCCAGCAGCCCCAGGCTAGCGGGGAGACAAGAGACCCAGTACTTC.

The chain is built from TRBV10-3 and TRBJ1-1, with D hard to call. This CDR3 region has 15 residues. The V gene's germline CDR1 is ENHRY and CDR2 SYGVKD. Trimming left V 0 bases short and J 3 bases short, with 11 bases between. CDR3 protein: CAISESTSLDTEAFF. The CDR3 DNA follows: TGTGCCATCAGTGAGTCGACCTCCCTGGACACTGAAGCTTTCTTT.

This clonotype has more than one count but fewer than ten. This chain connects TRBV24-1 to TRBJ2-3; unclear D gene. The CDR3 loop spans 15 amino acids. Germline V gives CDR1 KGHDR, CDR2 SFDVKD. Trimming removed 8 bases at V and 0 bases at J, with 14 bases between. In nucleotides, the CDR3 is TGTGCCACCACCGCCGGTGGCACGAGCACAGATACGCAGTATTTT. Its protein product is CATTAGGTSTDTQYF.

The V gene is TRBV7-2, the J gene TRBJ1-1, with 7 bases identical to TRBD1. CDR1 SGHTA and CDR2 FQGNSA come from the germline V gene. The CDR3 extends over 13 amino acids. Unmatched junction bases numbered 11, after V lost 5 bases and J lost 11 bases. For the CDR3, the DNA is TGTGCCAGCAGCACGGACAGGACCTCTGGTGCTTTCTTT. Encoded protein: CASSTDRTSGAFF.

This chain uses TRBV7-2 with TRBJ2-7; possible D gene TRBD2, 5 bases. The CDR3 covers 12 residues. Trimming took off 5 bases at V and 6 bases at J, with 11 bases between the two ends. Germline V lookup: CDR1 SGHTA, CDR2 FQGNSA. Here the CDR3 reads CASSGRGPEQYF. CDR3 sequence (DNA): TGTGCCAGCAGCGGCCGGGGTCCCGAGCAGTACTTC.

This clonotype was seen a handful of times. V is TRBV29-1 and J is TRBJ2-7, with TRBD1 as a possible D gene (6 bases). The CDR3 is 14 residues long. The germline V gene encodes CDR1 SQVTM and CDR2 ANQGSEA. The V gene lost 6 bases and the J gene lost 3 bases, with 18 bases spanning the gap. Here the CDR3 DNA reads TGCAGCGTCAGGCAGATGGGACACCTCTACGAGCAGTACTTC. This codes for CSVRQMGHLYEQYF.

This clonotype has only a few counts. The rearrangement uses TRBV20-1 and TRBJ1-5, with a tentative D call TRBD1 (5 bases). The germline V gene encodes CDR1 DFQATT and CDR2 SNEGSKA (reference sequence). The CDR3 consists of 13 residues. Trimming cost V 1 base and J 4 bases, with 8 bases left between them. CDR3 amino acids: CSARGGPNQPQHF. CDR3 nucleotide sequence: TGCAGTGCTAGAGGGGGACCGAATCAGCCCCAGCATTTT.